This TCR beta chain came from a study of human T cells and chemical hapten exposure (dated by TCRdb to about 2021). Regarding the complete study: For sensitization, 2% DPC in acetone was applied to a roughly 2 cm by roughly 2 cm area of upper inner arm skin. Throughout the study period of about 22 weeks, patients also received therapeutic DPC doses to the scalp every week. Patch testing was performed on the upper back with Finn chambers containing 0.01% DPC, and the patch tests were scored after 6 days according to International Contact Dermatitis Research Group standards. Most of the patients in the cohort were female, and the cohort covered alopecia areata with under or over 50% scalp involvement, alopecia totalis and alopecia universalis. The libraries were sequenced as a pool, and the TCR yield per sample differed mostly because of small variations in library volumes within the pool. In alopecia patients, the study followed how the peripheral blood TCR repertoire changed in vivo over primary and secondary sensitization to diphenylcyclopropenone (DPC), a hapten. Blood samples were taken from patients before sensitization (week 0) and then at 2, 6 and about 24 weeks after DPC sensitization. About 30 alopecia patients provided blood for TCR sequencing at one to four time points (pre-sensitization, 2, 6 and 24 weeks). The research as a whole found: No change with DPC sensitization was found in the number of TCRs above 1 in 1000 frequency, and no evidence of global repertoire structure alterations was found. Patch test score correlated positively with the number of PT1 expanded TCRs, reaching significance at thresholds 8, 16 and 32 but not at 4. Alopecia, a presumed autoimmune disease, was present in all patients, so the immune response of the patients might differ from that of healthy individuals. Expanded TCRs formed significantly more large CDR3 similarity clusters than pre-sensitization or healthy control sets, consistent with antigen-driven responses. Repeated subsampling changed both the strength of the expansion versus patch-test correlation and the threshold at which that correlation became significant.

This specimen's time point label, interpreted: patch test 2, 6 weeks after DPC sensitization. The treatment or condition label for this specimen denotes: therapeutic diphenylcyclopropenone sensitization with weekly scalp DPC. Blood at each patch-test visit was drawn before the patch test was applied. Eligible patients were aged 18 to 70, diagnosed with alopecia, deemed suitable for DPC therapy, and excluded if pregnant. Unfractionated whole blood was collected in Tempus Blood RNA tubes, and total RNA was extracted from that blood. A word on this clonotype: The target of this receptor is not known. No much larger clone is present one base from it, and per-base qualities are unavailable.

Library construction relied on RACE. TCRdb lists the instrument as NextSeq 500. During library preparation, unique molecular identifiers were attached to individual cDNA molecules so that TCRs could be counted in a quantitative, reproducible way. Both TCR alpha and TCR beta chains were sequenced from each blood RNA sample. The original pipeline was this. The median number of TCRs per sample was over 85,000, ranging from about 20,000 to 690,600. The Decombinator software suite was used to annotate the V, J and CDR3 of the TCR reads. For PS versus PT1 abundance plots, all samples were subsampled to the same number of TCRs (28,000). TCRs were defined as expanded if absent before sensitization and observed at least eight times at the 2-week time point. TCRdb passed the public sequencing reads through fastp at Q25 and MiXCR, retaining productive beta sequences. For every CDR3 protein sequence, its rows merge into one entry that carries the most common genes and DNA. TCRdb's processing, not the authors', yielded these V and J calls. In all, the sample holds some 99,000 distinct CDR3 sequences, and roughly a tenth of those were seen once. Of the sample, 3% to 4% is held by the ten largest clones.

V was cut back by 6 bases and J by 4 bases, leaving a gap of 10 bases between them. The germline V gene (reference sequence) gives CDR1 as DFQATT and CDR2 as SNEGSKA. Spanning cysteine to phenylalanine, the CDR3 consists of 11 amino acids. The retained sequence is limited to the CDR3, 33 bases, with the frame set at the first base. The sequence is built from TRBV20-1 and TRBJ2-7, with a tentative D gene TRBD2 over 5 matching bases. The sample in question was whole blood, obtained in connection with sensitization to the hapten diphenylcyclopropenone (DPC). The clonotype comes from a woman aged 40 to 50 with alopecia areata. Some clones in this sample may be carry-over from other donors' samples. Read as DNA, the sequence is TGCAGTGCCCTACGGGGTTACGAGCAGTACTTC. Translated, this is CSALRGYEQYF.